Sequencing of this TCR beta chain was carried out in a study of T cell responses to AZD1222 COVID-19 vaccine. Study observations and caveats: A reported finding is that nearly half of spike-specific TCRs target unmutated variant regions. Only after the peak T cell response were repertoires sampled.

For this clone: Its antigen is currently unknown.

Generated by immunoSEQ multiplex PCR, the TCRdb table keeps only in-frame clones and is missing some. The sample carries 100,000 to 150,000 clones, more than 85% recorded once. Looked up from germline, CDR1 is SNHLY and CDR2 is FYNNEI. This CDR3 comprises 14 residues. Trimming cost V 3 bases and J 4 bases, with 13 bases left between them. The sequence derives from an adult in good health. The genes are TRBV2 and TRBJ2-7; a possible D gene is TRBD2 (5 bases). The sequencing here drew on peripheral blood, taken on day 0 of MenACWY control vaccination. CDR3 in DNA: TGTGCCAGCAGTGAGGGTGGGATAGCGTACGAGCAGTACTTC. It codes for CASSEGGIAYEQYF.